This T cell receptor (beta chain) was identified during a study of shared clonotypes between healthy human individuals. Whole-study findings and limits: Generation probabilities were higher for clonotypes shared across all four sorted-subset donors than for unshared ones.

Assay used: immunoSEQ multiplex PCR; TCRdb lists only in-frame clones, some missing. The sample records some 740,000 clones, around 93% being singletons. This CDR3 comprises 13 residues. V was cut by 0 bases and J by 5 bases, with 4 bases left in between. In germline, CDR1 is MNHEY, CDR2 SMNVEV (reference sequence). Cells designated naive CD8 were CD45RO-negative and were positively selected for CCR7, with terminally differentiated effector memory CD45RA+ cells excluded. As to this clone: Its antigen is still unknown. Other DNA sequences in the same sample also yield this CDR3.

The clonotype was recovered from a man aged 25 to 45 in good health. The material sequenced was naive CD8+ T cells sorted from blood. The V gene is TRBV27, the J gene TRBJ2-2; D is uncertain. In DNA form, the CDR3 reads TGTGCCAGCAGTTTATCGGGGACCGGGGAGCTGTTTTTT. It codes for CASSLSGTGELFF.